A single sample gave rise to the 4 T cell receptor beta chains below, sequenced in a study of blood T cell repertoires in COVID-19. Only in-frame clones appear in the TCRdb table, and some are missing; sequencing was by immunoSEQ multiplex PCR. The sample has 380,000 or so clones, roughly 90% seen once. The sample comprised peripheral blood. Receptor source: a man between 40 and 49 years old with acute or convalescent COVID-19.

The chain has TRBV5-4 and TRBJ2-1, with 7 bases lining up with TRBD2. Germline CDR1 and CDR2: SGHNT and YYREEE (reference sequence). J gave up 6 bases and V 2 bases, and 5 bases lay outside the gene matches. CDR3 length: 14 amino acids. CDR3 sequence (DNA): TGTGCCAGCAGCTTAGCGGGAACATTCAATGAGCAGTTCTTC. It encodes CASSLAGTFNEQFF.

V usage is TRBV4-1 and J usage is TRBJ1-6; D gene ambiguous. The germline V and J ends were trimmed by 4 bases and 10 bases, with 11 bases remaining between them. This CDR3 region has 13 residues. Per the germline V gene, CDR1 is MGHRA and CDR2 is YSYEKL. DNA of the CDR3: TGCGCCAGCAGCCGAACGGGTGTATCACCCCTCCACTTT. It codes for CASSRTGVSPLHF.

This chain uses TRBV5-3 with TRBJ1-1; 7 bases are shared with TRBD1. TRBV5-3 counts as an open reading frame of uncertain function. The length of the CDR3 is 12 residues. V shed 8 bases, J shed 3 bases, and the junction held 4 bases outside the gene matches. The DNA for the CDR3 is TGTGCCAGGGTAACAGGGGACACTGAAGCTTTCTTT. This gives the protein CARVTGDTEAFF.

The V and J genes are TRBV5-4 and TRBJ2-1, with TRBD2 matching over 11 bases. V dropped 4 bases and J dropped 7; count of bases not matched to a gene: 10. This CDR3 spans 16 amino acids. Germline V CDR1 and CDR2: SGHNT, YYREEE (reference sequence). CDR3 loop: CASSPAVASGGNEQFF. The CDR3 nucleotides are TGTGCCAGCAGCCCGGCAGTGGCTAGCGGGGGGAATGAGCAGTTCTTC.